These 31 T cell receptor beta chains were sequenced from one sample in a study of control samples from healthy donors and cancer patients. The method was immunoSEQ multiplex PCR; TCRdb's version includes in-frame clones alone and lacks a portion of them. The sample carries 150,000 to 200,000 clones, approximately 94% recorded once. Sequenced input: blood. The receptors derive from a woman aged 40 to 49 in good health.

CDR3 sequence (DNA): TGTGCCAGCAGCGTAGATTCCCTGGGACAGAGAAACACCATATATTTT. This sequence encodes CASSVDSLGQRNTIYF. The genes are TRBV9 and TRBJ1-3; 7 bases align to TRBD1. This CDR3 has 16 residues. J was trimmed by 5 bases and V by 0 bases; bases with no gene match: 8. The germline gives CDR1 SGDLS, CDR2 YYNGEE.

Notes on this clone: An end of the junction differs from the germline gene, which may be a read error. The chain joins TRBV13 to TRBJ2-7; 13 bases fit TRBD2. CDR1 is PRHDT, CDR2 FYEKMQ, per germline (reference sequence). The CDR3 has 15 residues. The CDR3 here is CASSLGLAGDYEQYF. The CDR3 DNA is TGTGCCAGCAGCCTAGGACTAGCGGGGGACTACGAGCAGTACTTC. The variable domain in full, completed from reference TRBV13 and TRBJ2-7, reads AAGVIQSPRHLIKEKRETATLKCYPIPRHDTVYWYQQGPGQDPQFLISFYEKMQSDKGSIPDRFSAQQFSDYHSELNMSSLELGDSALYFCASSLGLAGDYEQYFGPGTRLTVT.

In its sample, this clone was seen once. V gene TRBV5-3 combines with J gene TRBJ1-1; maybe TRBD1 (6 bases). TRBV5-3 belongs to the ORF category, with a function that is uncertain. V lost 0 bases and J 6 bases, leaving 9 bases between the germline ends. CDR3 length equals 13 residues. In DNA, the CDR3 is TGTGCCAGAAGCTTGGACAGGGAGGCTGAAGCTTTCTTT. Residues: CARSLDREAEAFF.

The chain carries TRBV27 and TRBJ1-2; 7 bases align to TRBD1. The length of the CDR3 is 15 residues. Trimming removed 5 bases from V and 1 base from J; junction bases left unmatched: 7. Germline CDR1 MNHEY, CDR2 SMNVEV (reference sequence). CDR3 nucleotide sequence: TGTGCCAGCAGTAGCCCCTCAGGGGGTAACTATGGCTACACCTTC. Amino acids: CASSSPSGGNYGYTF.

This clone appeared once. The DNA for the CDR3 is TGTGCCTGGAACCCCTGGGGCACTGAAGCTTTCTTT. This gives the protein CAWNPWGTEAFF. The gene calls are TRBV30 and TRBJ1-1, with D uncertain. The CDR3 runs to 12 residues. Germline lookup yields CDR1 GTSNPN and CDR2 SVGIG (reference sequence). V was cut by 4 bases and J by 4 bases, with 10 bases left in between.

V usage is TRBV12-3 or TRBV12-4 and J usage is TRBJ1-3; a possible D gene is TRBD1 (6 bases). V gave up 7 bases and J gave up 2 bases, with 9 bases separating them. The CDR3 consists of 13 residues. The CDR3 loop reads CASKPGAGNTIYF. The CDR3 nucleotides read TGTGCCAGCAAACCAGGGGCTGGAAACACCATATATTTT.

The chain uses TRBV2 and TRBJ1-5; D might be TRBD1 (5 bases). Trimming took 8 bases from V and 3 from J, leaving 8 bases between them. The CDR3 extends over 12 amino acids. From germline, CDR1 is SNHLY and CDR2 FYNNEI. The CDR3 bases are TGTGCCAGCTCAGGGAACAATCAGCCCCAGCATTTT. This gives the protein CASSGNNQPQHF. Full variable domain (remainder filled in from reference TRBV2 and TRBJ1-5): EPEVTQTPSHQVTQMGQEVILRCVPISNHLYFYWYRQILGQKVEFLVSFYNNEISEKSEIFDDQFSVERPDGSNFTLKIRSTKLEDSAMYFCASSGNNQPQHFGDGTRLSIL.

The J gene is TRBJ1-5, the V gene TRBV11-2, with D tentatively TRBD1 (5 bases). Germline V gene lookup returns CDR1 SGHAT and CDR2 FQNNGV. This CDR3 has 15 residues. With 6 bases removed from V and 3 bases from J, the gap between germline ends came to 15 bases. This CDR3 reads CASSQEGRHNQPQHF. Written as DNA, the CDR3 is TGTGCCAGCAGTCAGGAGGGGCGGCACAATCAGCCCCAGCATTTT.

The chain joins TRBV15 to TRBJ1-1, with 9 bases aligning to TRBD1. The V segment lost 1 base and the J segment 6 bases; nucleotides outside the gene matches: 3. Germline V gene lookup returns CDR1 LNHNV and CDR2 YYDKDF (reference sequence). This CDR3 has 14 residues. The CDR3 region is CATSRGDRVAEAFF. The CDR3 DNA reads TGTGCCACCAGCAGAGGGGACAGGGTTGCTGAAGCTTTCTTT.

The chain carries TRBV11-2 and TRBJ2-5; 13 nucleotides match TRBD2. Looked up from germline, CDR1 is SGHAT and CDR2 is FQNNGV. J was trimmed by 1 base and V by 5 bases; bases with no gene match: 4. This CDR3 has 16 residues. Written as DNA, the CDR3 is TGTGCCAGCAGCAAAGGGACTAGCGGGGTCCAAGAGACCCAGTACTTC. Its protein product is CASSKGTSGVQETQYF.

The genes are TRBV18 and TRBJ2-5, with no clear D. The CDR3 is 12 residues long. Germline assignment: CDR1 KGHSH and CDR2 LQKENI. With 4 bases removed from V and 1 base from J, the gap between germline ends came to 4 bases. Here the CDR3 DNA reads TGTGCCAGCTCACTCCTCCAAGAGACCCAGTACTTC. Translated: CASSLLQETQYF.

The chain is built from TRBV13 and TRBJ1-4, with 7 bases lining up with TRBD1. The CDR3 is 15 residues long. Trimming at V came to 5 bases and at J to 4 bases, leaving 7 bases not matched to a gene. CDR1 is PRHDT, CDR2 FYEKMQ, per germline (reference sequence). In DNA form, the CDR3 reads TGTGCCAGCAGCGGCCTCCGGGACAGTAATGAAAAACTGTTTTTT. It yields the protein CASSGLRDSNEKLFF.

This chain joins TRBV10-3 and TRBJ2-1; 10 nucleotides line up with TRBD2. J lost 8 bases, V lost 8 bases, and 12 bases had no gene match. Germline V lookup: CDR1 ENHRY, CDR2 SYGVKD. The CDR3 totals 15 residues. The CDR3 spells CAIGTSGNRLDEQFF. In DNA form, the CDR3 reads TGTGCCATCGGAACTAGCGGGAACCGTTTGGATGAGCAGTTCTTC.

V gene TRBV25-1 combines with J gene TRBJ1-1; TRBD1 matches 9 bases. V lost 3 bases to trimming and J lost 5 bases; unmatched junction nucleotides: 7. This CDR3 contains 15 residues. Per germline, CDR1 MGHDK and CDR2 SYGVNS. The CDR3 spells CASSESGQGRTEAFF. DNA of the CDR3: TGTGCCAGCAGTGAGTCGGGACAGGGTCGGACTGAAGCTTTCTTT. The complete variable domain, with remaining parts taken from reference TRBV25-1 and TRBJ1-1, reads EADIYQTPRYLVIGTGKKITLECSQTMGHDKMYWYQQDPGMELHLIHYSYGVNSTEKGDLSSESTVSRIRTEHFPLTLESARPSHTSQYLCASSESGQGRTEAFFGQGTRLTVV.

This chain connects TRBV19 to TRBJ1-1, with D unresolved. V lost 5 bases, J lost 1 base, and 11 bases lay in between. The germline CDR1 and CDR2 sequences are LNHDA and SQIVND (reference sequence). The CDR3 has 14 residues. This CDR3 is CASSRLDGNTEAFF. Here the CDR3 DNA reads TGTGCCAGTAGTCGCTTGGACGGGAACACTGAAGCTTTCTTT.

The chain links TRBV5-1 to TRBJ2-2; 9 bases agree with TRBD2. Looked up from germline, CDR1 is SGHRS and CDR2 is YFSETQ. The junction had 12 bases not matched to a gene; V was cut back by 4 bases and J by 8 bases. The CDR3 has 16 amino acids. CDR3 region: CASSGGAGGPVGELFF. The CDR3 DNA follows: TGCGCCAGCAGCGGCGGGGCGGGAGGGCCTGTTGGGGAGCTGTTTTTT.

The chain uses TRBV18 and TRBJ1-2; TRBD1 matches at 9 bases. This CDR3 contains 18 residues. Germline V gene lookup returns CDR1 KGHSH and CDR2 LQKENI. Losses at the gene ends were 0 bases for V and 0 bases for J; bases not matched to a gene: 8. This CDR3 is CASSPPNRGQWTNYGYTF. The CDR3 DNA reads as TGTGCCAGCTCACCACCAAACAGGGGGCAGTGGACTAACTATGGCTACACCTTC.

The chain joins TRBV6-6 to TRBJ2-3; D uncertain. The CDR3 length is 13 residues. The ends were cut back, 2 bases at V and 1 base at J, with 4 bases in the middle. Germline values: CDR1 MNHNY, CDR2 SVGAGI (reference sequence). The CDR3 nucleotides are TGTGCCAGCAGTTACACGGGCACAGATACGCAGTATTTT. This translates into CASSYTGTDTQYF.

The chain is built from TRBV14 and TRBJ1-2; possible D gene TRBD1, 5 bases. This CDR3 has 16 amino acids. In germline, CDR1 is SGHDN, CDR2 FVKESK. The V gene lost 4 bases and the J gene lost 4 bases, with 19 bases spanning the gap. The CDR3 is CASSPHATQGFYGYTF. In DNA, the CDR3 is TGTGCCAGCAGCCCTCATGCCACTCAGGGTTTCTATGGCTACACCTTC.

The chain combines TRBV27 with TRBJ1-5; perhaps TRBD1 as D (5 bases). V lost 5 bases and J 10 bases, leaving 12 bases between the germline ends. CDR1 and CDR2 (germline): MNHEY, SMNVEV (reference sequence). This CDR3 is built from 12 residues. This chain's CDR3 is CASSTPGQPQHF. CDR3 nucleotide sequence: TGTGCCAGCAGTACCCCAGGGCAACCCCAGCATTTT.

This clone has more than one count but fewer than ten. This sample also contains other DNA sequences that code for the same CDR3. This chain links TRBV3-1 (or the pseudogene TRBV3-2) with TRBJ2-3, with D possibly being TRBD2 (5 bases). V gave up 1 base and J gave up 2 bases, with 10 bases separating them. From germline, CDR1 is LGHDT and CDR2 YNNKEL (reference sequence). This CDR3 spans 15 amino acids. CDR3 protein: CASSQGTGFTDTQYF. In nucleotides, the CDR3 is TGTGCCAGCAGCCAAGGAACGGGGTTCACAGATACGCAGTATTTT.

The rearrangement links TRBV4-1 to TRBJ1-2, with TRBD1 as a possible D gene (5 bases). Trimming stripped 5 bases from V and 4 bases from J, with 14 bases between. Germline values: CDR1 MGHRA, CDR2 YSYEKL. This CDR3 is 14 amino acids long. CDR3 in amino acids: CASSDLRDVYGYTF. CDR3 nucleotide sequence: TGCGCCAGCAGCGACTTGAGGGACGTCTATGGCTACACCTTC.

The chain recombines TRBV28 with TRBJ1-4, with D tentatively TRBD1 (6 bases). V lost 8 bases and J 11 bases, leaving 21 bases between the germline ends. Germline CDR1 reads MDHEN; CDR2 reads SYDVKM. The CDR3 sequence is 14 residues long. CDR3 loop: CASGTTQGLGKLFF. The CDR3 region has the DNA TGTGCCAGCGGGACAACCCAAGGGCTGGGTAAACTGTTTTTT.

Only one count was recorded for this clone. The chain employs TRBV4-3 and TRBJ2-3, with 13 bases fitting TRBD2. With 1 base clipped from V and 5 bases from J, the junction kept 3 bases outside the gene matches. The CDR3 runs 16 residues. Germline CDR1 LGHNA, CDR2 YSLEER. The CDR3 sequence: CASSQGLAGGLDTQYF. The CDR3 DNA follows: TGCGCCAGCAGCCAAGGACTAGCGGGAGGCCTAGATACGCAGTATTTT.

The CDR3 nucleotides read TGTGCCAGCAGTTACGCAGGGGGCCGGGCTGAAGCTTTCTTT. Translating gives CASSYAGGRAEAFF. V and J are TRBV6-5 and TRBJ1-1; 8 bases map to TRBD1. In germline, CDR1 is MNHEY, CDR2 SVGAGI. V shed 2 bases and J 6 bases; nucleotides not matched to a gene: 5. This CDR3 contains 14 residues.

V and J are TRBV7-2 and TRBJ1-2; no reliable D call. Trimming cost V 2 bases and J 0 bases, with 10 bases left between them. In germline, CDR1 is SGHTA, CDR2 FQGNSA. The length of the CDR3 is 15 residues. CDR3 coding DNA: TGTGCCAGCAGCTTACAGTCGGTTGCTAACTATGGCTACACCTTC. This translates into CASSLQSVANYGYTF.

The V gene is TRBV30, the J gene TRBJ1-6; 9 bases are shared with TRBD1. In germline, CDR1 is GTSNPN, CDR2 SVGIG (reference sequence). The CDR3 sequence is 17 residues long. V shed 3 bases, J shed 0 bases, and the junction held 6 bases outside the gene matches. The CDR3 sequence: CAWRGTGRSSYNSPLHF. CDR3 sequence (DNA): TGTGCCTGGAGGGGGACAGGGCGGAGCTCCTATAATTCACCCCTCCACTTT.

The V and J genes are TRBV5-1 and TRBJ2-2; TRBD2 matches at 9 bases. This CDR3 contains 14 residues. V lost 5 bases, J lost 4 bases, and 3 bases stayed unmatched. The germline V gene has CDR1 SGHRS and CDR2 YFSETQ. CDR3 in amino acids: CASRGSGSTGELFF. CDR3 DNA: TGCGCCAGCAGAGGTAGCGGGAGCACCGGGGAGCTGTTTTTT.

The CDR3 spells CSATANTEAFF. CDR3 DNA sequence: TGCAGCGCGACGGCGAACACTGAAGCTTTCTTT. This sequence joins TRBV29-1 and TRBJ1-1; D uncertain. V lost 7 bases, J lost 1 base, and 7 bases lay in between. In germline, CDR1 is SQVTM, CDR2 ANQGSEA. The CDR3 has 11 residues.

The gene calls are TRBV4-1 and TRBJ2-3, with TRBD2 identical over 11 bases. Germline CDR1 MGHRA, CDR2 YSYEKL. The CDR3 spans 17 residues. V dropped 4 bases and J dropped 6; count of bases not matched to a gene: 12. The CDR3 protein is CASSPHMTSGVVDTQYF. As DNA, the CDR3 is TGCGCCAGCAGCCCACATATGACTAGCGGGGTCGTCGATACGCAGTATTTT.

In DNA form, the CDR3 reads TGTGCCAGCAGTTTTGGAGGCGGAAGCACAGATACGCAGTATTTT. Its translation is CASSFGGGSTDTQYF. The chain carries TRBV5-4 and TRBJ2-3; D might be TRBD2 (5 bases). This CDR3 region has 15 residues. From germline, CDR1 is SGHNT and CDR2 YYREEE (reference sequence). V was clipped by 5 bases and J by 0 bases, with 13 bases between them.